The source of this TCR beta chain is a study of early T cells in non-severe SARS-CoV-2 infection. This clonotype has just a few counts. Its target is not known. TCRdb re-called the 5' RACE reads through MiXCR, storing one row per CDR3 protein. The sample contains about 49,000 distinct CDR3 sequences, 5.5% to 8% of which appear only once. Overall study findings and caveats: VDJdb matching, biased toward anti-spike CD8 responses, missed private and CD4 specificities.

V was trimmed by 6 bases and J by 4 bases, leaving 12 bases between them. This CDR3 spans 12 amino acids. In germline, CDR1 is SQVTM, CDR2 ANQGSEA. Sample: whole blood, taken at baseline. The chain uses TRBV29-1 and TRBJ1-2; D gene uncertain. The receptor was derived from an adult who was a healthcare worker with PCR-confirmed SARS-CoV-2 infection or an uninfected control (not recorded which). The DNA of the CDR3 is TGCAGCGTGGAACCGGACTCCTATGGCTACACCTTC. Translating it yields CSVEPDSYGYTF.